Below, 25 T cell receptor beta chains from the same sample are listed, as sequenced in a study of T cells expressing NK-cell markers (TCRdb year 2020). Preparation of the library involved 5' RACE. Sequencing took place on an Illumina HiSeq 2000. With the reads reprocessed by TCRdb, a single entry stands for each CDR3 protein sequence and no DNA is reported. The sample table includes about 400,000 distinct CDR3 sequences. The biggest ten clones account for around 11% of the sample. Sequenced material: blood T cells: a sorted CD56 or NKG2C T cell subset, CD4+ or CD8+ T cells, or bulk PBMC T cells (not recorded which). Receptor source: a woman between 45 and 60 years old in good health. Donor details come from another sample of the same person, matched by shared clones.

The genes are TRBV12-3 or TRBV12-4 and TRBJ2-6; TCRdb's D call of TRBD2 is untestable without DNA. The CDR3 sequence is 14 residues long. CDR3 amino acids: CASRRAMGANVLTF.

The chain is built from TRBV10-3 and TRBJ2-1; the TCRdb D gene call, TRBD2, has no DNA to confirm it. The CDR3 is made up of 14 amino acids. The germline V gene encodes CDR1 ENHRY and CDR2 SYGVKD. The CDR3: CATLGTSSYNEQFF.

J is TRBJ1-1 and V is TRBV27. The germline gives CDR1 MNHEY, CDR2 SMNVEV (reference sequence). The CDR3 is 13 amino acids. The CDR3 protein is CASSRGGDTEAFF.

The rearrangement links TRBV9 to TRBJ2-7; as DNA is missing, the TRBD2 call by TCRdb cannot be tested. Per the germline V gene, CDR1 is SGDLS and CDR2 is YYNGEE. CDR3 length: 15 amino acids. CDR3 sequence: CASSVGRAGVYEQYF.

The V and J genes are TRBV29-1 and TRBJ2-4; TCRdb indicates TRBD1, and absent DNA this call remains unverified. Germline lookup yields CDR1 SQVTM and CDR2 ANQGSEA. The CDR3 has 15 amino acids. The CDR3 loop reads CSVSRTGPPKNIQYF.

The chain joins TRBV30 to TRBJ1-6; the TCRdb D gene call, TRBD1, has no DNA to confirm it. Germline V gene data show CDR1 as GTSNPN and CDR2 as SVGIG (reference sequence). This CDR3 has 13 residues. This CDR3 is CAYRVGGNSPLHF. Filled out from reference TRBV30 and TRBJ1-6, the complete variable domain reads SQTIHQWPATLVQPVGSPLSLECTVEGTSNPNLYWYRQAAGRGLQLLFYSVGIGQISSEVPQNLSASRPQDRQFILSSKKLLLSDSGFYLCAYRVGGNSPLHFGNGTRLTVT.

The chain employs TRBV7-9 and TRBJ2-1; TCRdb indicates TRBD1, and absent DNA this call remains unverified. The CDR3 is made up of 14 amino acids. CDR1 and CDR2 (germline): SEHNR, FQNEAQ (reference sequence). This chain's CDR3 is CASSSGTVGHEQFF.

This chain connects TRBV29-1 to TRBJ2-1; the TCRdb D gene call, TRBD1, has no DNA to confirm it. The CDR3 is 16 residues long. Per the germline V gene, CDR1 is SQVTM and CDR2 is ANQGSEA. CDR3 amino acids: CSVFRPGQGQYNEQFF.

V usage is TRBV7-2 and J usage is TRBJ1-2. The CDR3 sequence is 13 residues long. The germline gives CDR1 SGHTA, CDR2 FQGNSA. This CDR3 is CASTHMTNYGYTF. The variable domain in full, completed from reference TRBV7-2 and TRBJ1-2, reads GAGVSQSPSNKVTEKGKDVELRCDPISGHTALYWYRQSLGQGLEFLIYFQGNSAPDKSGLPSDRFSAERTGGSVSTLTIQRTQQEDSAVYLCASTHMTNYGYTFGSGTRLTVV.

The chain couples TRBV2 to TRBJ2-3. Germline CDR1 is SNHLY and CDR2 is FYNNEI. The CDR3 extends over 14 amino acids. CDR3 amino acids: CASISRASTDTQYF.

V is TRBV19 and J is TRBJ2-1; lacking DNA, the TRBD2 call made by TCRdb goes unchecked. The CDR3 is 17 amino acids. Germline V gene sequence: CDR1 LNHDA, CDR2 SQIVND (reference sequence). CDR3 in amino acids: CASSTQVGTSSYNEQFF.

The V call is TRBV21-1, the J call TRBJ1-1; as DNA is missing, the TRBD1 call by TCRdb cannot be tested. TRBV21-1 is designated a pseudogene. The length of the CDR3 is 21 residues. The CDR3 protein is CASSKRGTGGFCGAANTEAFF.

The V gene is TRBV6-4, the J gene TRBJ2-3. The CDR3 runs 13 residues. The germline CDR1 and CDR2 sequences are MRHNA and SNTAGT. CDR3 region: CASSDTSWDTQYF.

The V gene is TRBV18, the J gene TRBJ2-1; TCRdb reports TRBD2, a call that lacks DNA to check it against. Germline V gene data show CDR1 as KGHSH and CDR2 as LQKENI. This CDR3 region has 16 residues. The CDR3 reads CASSPRTSGQYNEQFF.

V and J are TRBV7-8 and TRBJ2-3. The CDR3 is made up of 15 amino acids. Per the germline V gene, CDR1 is SGHVS and CDR2 is FQNEAQ. CDR3 sequence reads: CASSLAIAATDTQYF.

The V and J genes are TRBV27 and TRBJ2-7; TCRdb's D call, TRBD1, is unchecked because there is no DNA. CDR3 length: 14 amino acids. Germline CDR1 is MNHEY and CDR2 is SMNVEV (reference sequence). This chain's CDR3 is CASSRDRLTYEQYF.

The CDR3 loop reads CASSFLDTDTQYF. The chain carries TRBV27 and TRBJ2-3. CDR3 length: 13 residues. Germline CDR1 reads MNHEY; CDR2 reads SMNVEV (reference sequence).

The chain combines TRBV29-1 with TRBJ2-1; the TCRdb call, TRBD2, lacks DNA for checking. Per the germline V gene, CDR1 is SQVTM and CDR2 is ANQGSEA. There are 13 residues in the CDR3. CDR3 region: CSVRRTSSNEQFF.

V usage is TRBV12-3 or TRBV12-4 and J usage is TRBJ2-3; the D gene TCRdb calls, TRBD2, cannot be checked with no DNA. The CDR3 covers 18 residues. CDR3 loop: CASSSGLAGIPDTDTQYF.

The rearrangement uses TRBV7-6 and TRBJ2-3; lacking DNA, the TRBD1 call made by TCRdb goes unchecked. Per the germline V gene, CDR1 is SGHVS and CDR2 is FNYEAQ. The CDR3 runs to 13 residues. The CDR3 here is CASSLAHKDTAYF.

The chain uses TRBV25-1 and TRBJ2-1; TCRdb picks TRBD1, but there is no DNA to check that call. Germline V gene data show CDR1 as MGHDK and CDR2 as SYGVNS. The CDR3 has 14 residues. The CDR3 spells CASSIGKGRNEQFF.

This rearrangement joins TRBV24-1 to TRBJ2-5; the D gene TCRdb calls, TRBD2, cannot be checked with no DNA. Germline assignment: CDR1 KGHDR and CDR2 SFDVKD. The CDR3 extends over 16 amino acids. The CDR3 spells CATSDRTSGMRETQYF.

The chain couples TRBV6-5 to TRBJ1-1; checking the TCRdb D call of TRBD1 is not possible without DNA. CDR1 and CDR2 from the germline V gene are MNHEY and SVGAGI. This CDR3 has 12 residues. CDR3 loop: CASSRQGIKVFF.

This chain connects TRBV4-1 to TRBJ1-3; with no DNA, the TCRdb D assignment of TRBD1 cannot be verified. There are 16 residues in the CDR3. Germline loops: CDR1 MGHRA, CDR2 YSYEKL. The CDR3 reads CASSYTGGMSGNTIYF.

The V and J genes are TRBV24-1 and TRBJ1-1; lacking DNA, the TRBD1 call made by TCRdb goes unchecked. The CDR3 covers 15 residues. Germline values: CDR1 KGHDR, CDR2 SFDVKD. CDR3 region: CATSDAEQGNTEAFF.